This T cell receptor beta chain was found in a study of blood T cell repertoires in COVID-19. Looking at the study overall: Samples of COVID-19 (acute and convalescent) were obtained from the United States, Italy and Spain. Sample material is recorded as cDNA or gDNA derived from T cells, B-cell-depleted T cells, or PBMCs.

Study processing details: Reference gene primer amplification gave estimated nucleated cell counts. Repertoires were generated with immunoSEQ multiplex PCR, while TCRdb's copy carries only in-frame clones and drops some. V, J and clone size were drawn from that table, and D and trimming were deduced from the DNA. The sample holds a few hundred thousand clones, approximately 84% seen once. CDR1 SNHLY and CDR2 FYNNEI come from the germline V gene. This CDR3 comprises 16 residues. After removal of 5 bases from V and 2 bases from J, the junction contained 5 bases not matched to a gene. This TCR was sampled from a woman aged 55 to 70 with acute or convalescent COVID-19. The sequencing input was peripheral blood. The V call is TRBV2, the J call TRBJ2-3; 12 positions match TRBD2. The CDR3 sequence is CASSLTSGGSTDTQYF. The CDR3 DNA sequence: TGTGCCAGCAGTCTGACTAGCGGGGGATCCACAGATACGCAGTATTTT.